Each of the 4 T cell receptor beta chains below was sequenced from the same sample in a study of blood T cell repertoires in COVID-19. Sequenced by immunoSEQ multiplex PCR; TCRdb stores in-frame clones only, minus some. The sample consists of 450,000 to 500,000 clones, around 85% of them appearing once. The sample taken for sequencing was PBMCs or T cells enriched from blood (not recorded which). The receptors stem from a woman aged 60-75 years who had recovered from COVID-19.

This chain links TRBV4-1 with TRBJ2-3; 9 bases match TRBD2. Germline CDR1 MGHRA, CDR2 YSYEKL. CDR3 size: 18 residues. The V gene end was trimmed by 0 bases and the J gene end by 0 bases; junction bases not matched to a gene: 7. CDR3 in DNA: TGCGCCAGCAGCCAAGATGTAGCGGGGGTTCCTAGCACAGATACGCAGTATTTT. Translation gives CASSQDVAGVPSTDTQYF.

The V and J genes are TRBV13 and TRBJ2-5; perhaps TRBD1 as D (6 bases). V shed 5 bases and J shed 5 bases, with 12 bases lying between them. Germline V gene data show CDR1 as PRHDT and CDR2 as FYEKMQ (reference sequence). The CDR3 runs 13 residues. Here the CDR3 reads CASSPSGAETQYF. The CDR3 DNA sequence: TGTGCCAGCAGCCCCTCAGGGGCGGAGACCCAGTACTTC.

This chain links TRBV19 with TRBJ1-2; 8 bases are shared with TRBD1. The length of the CDR3 is 14 residues. Germline trimming cut 3 bases from V and 6 bases from J; bases unmatched to any gene: 6. CDR1 is LNHDA, CDR2 SQIVND, per germline (reference sequence). The CDR3 spells CASSMTGVTDGYTF. The CDR3 nucleotides are TGTGCCAGTAGTATGACAGGGGTGACGGATGGCTACACCTTC.

As DNA, the CDR3 is TGTGCCAGCAGGGTCGAGCTAGCGGGGGCCCCATACAATGAGCAGTTCTTC. Its protein is CASRVELAGAPYNEQFF. This chain links TRBV2 with TRBJ2-1, with 10 bases aligning to TRBD2. The CDR3 runs 17 residues. V dropped 6 bases and J dropped 4; count of bases not matched to a gene: 12. The germline V gene encodes CDR1 SNHLY and CDR2 FYNNEI.